This paragraph covers one T cell receptor beta chain sequence. Sequencing used immunoSEQ multiplex PCR; TCRdb keeps in-frame clones, though not all of them. The sample carries more than 15,000 clones, around 88% recorded once. The source of the sample is a study of blood T cell repertoires in COVID-19. Study-level information: Researchers got acute and convalescent COVID-19 samples from the United States, Italy and Spain.

The V gene's germline CDR1 is KGHSH and CDR2 LQKENI. The CDR3 spans 11 residues. V was trimmed by 4 bases and J by 5 bases, leaving 5 bases between them. The sequencing sample was made of peripheral blood. The sequence came from a woman in her sixties or seventies with active COVID-19. This chain links TRBV18 with TRBJ2-5; D remains ambiguous. The CDR3 region has the DNA TGTGCCAGCTCACTTTCGGAGACCCAGTACTTC. This sequence encodes CASSLSETQYF.